These 8 T cell receptor beta chains came from one sample sequenced in a study of T cell responses to AZD1222 COVID-19 vaccine. Using immunoSEQ multiplex PCR, the repertoire was profiled, and TCRdb retains in-frame clones only, with some absent. Of some 150,000 clones listed, more than 75% are singletons. The sample was peripheral blood, taken 28 days after the second AZD1222 dose. These receptors were collected from an adult who received the AZD1222 COVID-19 vaccine.

This sequence joins TRBV18 and TRBJ2-1; 11 positions agree with TRBD2. The germline CDR1 and CDR2 sequences are KGHSH and LQKENI. The length of the CDR3 is 16 residues. V was pared by 0 bases and J by 9 bases, with 7 bases of the junction left unmatched. For the CDR3, the DNA is TGTGCCAGCTCACCACCTACTAGCGGGAGTAGTCGTGAGCAGTTCTTC. It is translated as CASSPPTSGSSREQFF.

This clone was recorded once. J is TRBJ1-3 and V is TRBV7-8; D ambiguous. V lost 5 bases and J 3 bases, leaving 17 bases between the germline ends. Germline-derived CDR1 and CDR2 are SGHVS and FQNEAQ. This CDR3 contains 16 residues. The CDR3 nucleotides are TGTGCCAGCAGCGTTGAATCGGACGGCCGTGGAAACACCATATATTTT. Protein sequence: CASSVESDGRGNTIYF. The variable domain in full, with the rest retrieved from reference TRBV7-8 and TRBJ1-3, is GAGVSQSPRYKVAKRGQDVALRCDPISGHVSLFWYQQALGQGPEFLTYFQNEAQLDKSGLPSDRFFAERPEGSVSTLKIQRTQQEDSAVYLCASSVESDGRGNTIYFGEGSWLTVV.

The chain has TRBV27 and TRBJ1-6; D unresolved. V shed 6 bases and J shed 9 bases, with 12 bases lying between them. This CDR3 spans 13 amino acids. CDR1 and CDR2 from the germline V gene are MNHEY and SMNVEV (reference sequence). The DNA of the CDR3 is TGTGCCAGCAGCAACCCCAGGCGTTCACCCCTCCACTTT. As protein: CASSNPRRSPLHF.

The chain recombines TRBV11-2 with TRBJ1-1, with TRBD1 identical over 12 bases. With 5 bases clipped from V and 2 bases from J, the junction kept 6 bases outside the gene matches. Germline loops: CDR1 SGHAT, CDR2 FQNNGV. CDR3 length equals 16 residues. In DNA form, the CDR3 reads TGTGCCAGCAGCCAGGGACAGGGGGCCACCAACACTGAAGCTTTCTTT. Amino acid sequence: CASSQGQGATNTEAFF.

The V and J genes are TRBV19 and TRBJ1-1; D is undetermined. The CDR3 has 13 residues. Germline CDR1 LNHDA, CDR2 SQIVND (reference sequence). Between the trimmed V and J ends, which lost 7 bases and 1 base, there was a span of 10 bases. Here the CDR3 reads CASTPRQNTEAFF. Here the CDR3 DNA reads TGTGCCAGTACGCCGAGGCAGAACACTGAAGCTTTCTTT.

This clone was seen only once. This chain uses TRBV30 with TRBJ2-5; 12 positions match TRBD2. This CDR3 is 14 amino acids long. Losses at the gene ends were 2 bases for V and 8 bases for J; bases not matched to a gene: 6. Germline loops: CDR1 GTSNPN, CDR2 SVGIG (reference sequence). The CDR3 region has the DNA TGTGCCTGGAGTTTGACTAGCGGGAGCTCTACCCAGTACTTC. This sequence encodes CAWSLTSGSSTQYF.

CDR3 residues: CASSPRTANTGELFF. The CDR3 DNA follows: TGTGCCAGCAGCCCACGGACAGCGAACACCGGGGAGCTGTTTTTT. J is TRBJ2-2 and V is TRBV9, with a weak D call TRBD1 (6 bases). Germline CDR1 SGDLS, CDR2 YYNGEE. Deletions cut 4 bases from V and 0 bases from J, with 10 bases between. The CDR3 length is 15 residues.

Written as DNA, the CDR3 is TGCGCCAGCAGCTTGGAAAGGAACGGACTAGCTTCCGAGCAGTACTTC. Its protein is CASSLERNGLASEQYF. J is TRBJ2-7 and V is TRBV5-1; 8 bases line up with TRBD2. The germline V gene encodes CDR1 SGHRS and CDR2 YFSETQ. The J segment lost 6 bases and the V segment lost 0 bases, leaving 11 bases of the junction unmatched. This CDR3 region has 16 residues.